The 5 T cell receptor beta chains reported below all come from one sample, sequenced in a study of regulatory T cells in long-lasting Graves disease. The sample's time point: persistent/refractory GD, antithyroid drugs over 5 years with positive TRAb. Generation of the TCR library employed RNA extracted from PBMCs. Through Arm-PCR of CDR3 regions and iRepertoire HTBI primers, TCR beta libraries were built. MiXCR, run by TCRdb on the multiplex PCR reads, gives a single entry per CDR3 protein. The table shows 700,000 or so distinct CDR3 sequences, with around 30% occurring only once. The specimen comprised peripheral blood mononuclear cells (PBMCs), sampled when the disease was refractory, from a patient treated with antithyroid drugs. The source of these receptors is a female donor with Graves disease.

V gene TRBV10-2 combines with J gene TRBJ1-5; no clear D gene. Germline values: CDR1 WSHSY, CDR2 SAAADI. There are 14 residues in the CDR3. Trimming removed 8 bases at V and 5 bases at J, with 16 bases between. For the CDR3, the DNA is TGCGCCAGCGACCCCCGGGAGTCCGATCAGCCCCAGCATTTT. Translation gives CASDPRESDQPQHF.

A single count supports this clonotype. The genes are TRBV29-1 and TRBJ1-2; D call uncertain. The V end was cut by 6 bases, the J end by 0 bases, with 8 bases between. Germline values: CDR1 SQVTM, CDR2 ANQGSEA. This CDR3 contains 12 residues. Here the CDR3 reads CSVATTNYGYTF. The CDR3 DNA is TGCAGCGTCGCCACTACTAACTATGGCTACACCTTC. The variable domain in full, with the rest retrieved from reference TRBV29-1 and TRBJ1-2, is SAVISQKPSRDICQRGTSLTIQCQVDSQVTMMFWYRQQPGQSLTLIATANQGSEATYESGFVIDKFPISRPNLTFSTLTVSNMSPEDSSIYLCSVATTNYGYTFGSGTRLTVV.

The V call is TRBV7-2, the J call TRBJ1-6; 10 bases map to TRBD1. V gave up 4 bases and J gave up 14 bases; unmatched junction bases: 11. The CDR3 sequence is 15 residues long. The germline gives CDR1 SGHTA, CDR2 FQGNSA. This chain's CDR3 is CASSSFGRGTGALHF. The CDR3 DNA reads TGTGCCAGCAGCTCCTTTGGACGGGGGACAGGGGCCCTCCACTTT.

The rearrangement links TRBV29-1 to TRBJ2-2, with D possibly being TRBD1 (5 bases). The CDR3 has 14 amino acids. The germline V gene encodes CDR1 SQVTM and CDR2 ANQGSEA. V was pared by 3 bases and J by 4 bases, with 12 bases between. The CDR3 region is CSVDGQGVTGELFF. The CDR3 DNA reads TGCAGCGTTGATGGGCAGGGTGTCACCGGGGAGCTGTTTTTT.

The chain employs TRBV10-3 and TRBJ2-7; no definite D call. Germline V lookup: CDR1 ENHRY, CDR2 SYGVKD. V was clipped by 0 bases and J by 7 bases, with 10 bases between them. The CDR3 consists of 13 residues. The DNA of the CDR3 is TGTGCCATCAGTGAGTCCACCCAGAGGGAGCAGTACTTC. It yields the protein CAISESTQREQYF.